Following are 22 T cell receptor beta chains from one sample sequenced in a study of blood T cell repertoires in COVID-19. Method: immunoSEQ multiplex PCR; TCRdb's copy keeps in-frame clones and lacks some. The repertoire holds 200,000 to 250,000 clones, with 80% to 90% as singletons. Sequencing used peripheral blood. These receptors were obtained from a man aged 25-45 years with active or convalescent COVID-19.

This clone appeared once. The V call is TRBV15, the J call TRBJ2-1, with 9 bases that match TRBD2. V trimming: 5 bases; J trimming: 7 bases; junction bases outside the gene matches: 21. Germline CDR1 LNHNV, CDR2 YYDKDF (reference sequence). This CDR3 comprises 19 residues. CDR3 in DNA: TGTGCCACCAGCTCAACCCTCCTGTTTGGGAAAAGCGGGGGGAATGAGCAGTTCTTC. As protein: CATSSTLLFGKSGGNEQFF.

This chain connects TRBV7-3 to TRBJ2-2; 7 nucleotides align to TRBD1. The germline V gene has CDR1 SGHTA and CDR2 FQGTGA. After removal of 3 bases from V and 6 bases from J, the junction contained 4 bases not matched to a gene. There are 14 residues in the CDR3. CDR3 DNA sequence: TGTGCCAGCAGCTTCAGACAGGGAGCCGGGGAGCTGTTTTTT. This codes for CASSFRQGAGELFF.

The chain combines TRBV24-1 with TRBJ1-2; TRBD1 matches 9 bases. The CDR3 runs to 13 residues. Per the germline V gene, CDR1 is KGHDR and CDR2 is SFDVKD. V gave up 4 bases and J gave up 8 bases; unmatched junction bases: 4. The CDR3 region is CATSEDRGRGYTF. The CDR3, as DNA: TGTGCCACCAGTGAGGACAGGGGCCGAGGCTACACCTTC.

The genes are TRBV28 and TRBJ1-2; D perhaps matches TRBD1 (6 bases). The ends were cut back, 7 bases at V and 7 bases at J, with 13 bases in the middle. Germline-derived CDR1 and CDR2 are MDHEN and SYDVKM. CDR3 length: 12 residues. CDR3 amino acids: CASNILQGGYTF. The CDR3 region has the DNA TGTGCCAGCAATATTCTACAGGGTGGCTACACCTTC.

This clone was seen only a few times. The chain links TRBV18 to TRBJ2-2, with 8 bases aligning to TRBD1. This CDR3 is built from 15 residues. Germline V gene lookup returns CDR1 KGHSH and CDR2 LQKENI. The V segment lost 4 bases and the J segment 3 bases; nucleotides outside the gene matches: 4. As DNA, the CDR3 is TGTGCCAGCTCACTACAGGGGGGACACACCGGGGAGCTGTTTTTT. Its protein is CASSLQGGHTGELFF.

This clone was counted many times. The chain couples TRBV11-2 to TRBJ1-4; the match to TRBD1 covers 10 bases. The CDR3 extends over 17 amino acids. Germline assignment: CDR1 SGHAT and CDR2 FQNNGV. With 5 bases clipped from V and 5 bases from J, the junction kept 11 bases outside the gene matches. The CDR3 loop is CASSRYWPDRGNEKLFF. CDR3 DNA sequence: TGTGCCAGCAGCCGATATTGGCCGGACAGGGGGAATGAAAAACTGTTTTTT.

This clone was detected once. The V gene is TRBV27, the J gene TRBJ1-1; no reliable D call. V was clipped by 6 bases and J by 1 base, with 18 bases between them. Germline V CDR1 and CDR2: MNHEY, SMNVEV (reference sequence). The CDR3 consists of 16 residues. CDR3 bases: TGTGCCAGCAGCCTCCTCGGAGGCTCTAAGAACACTGAAGCTTTCTTT. The encoded protein is CASSLLGGSKNTEAFF.

This clone has a handful of counts. The genes are TRBV4-1 and TRBJ1-2, with 7 nucleotides matching TRBD1. Germline-derived CDR1 and CDR2 are MGHRA and YSYEKL. This CDR3 comprises 14 residues. J lost 3 bases, V lost 1 base, and 2 bases had no gene match. CDR3 sequence: CASSQVGTDYGYTF. The CDR3, as DNA: TGCGCCAGCAGCCAAGTCGGGACAGACTATGGCTACACCTTC.

The J gene is TRBJ2-7, the V gene TRBV6-2 or TRBV6-3, with 8 bases that match TRBD2. Germline CDR1 and CDR2: MNHEY and SVGEGT. Trimming cost V 0 bases and J 3 bases; bases outside gene matches: 7. This CDR3 is built from 16 residues. The CDR3 DNA is TGTGCCAGCAGTTACTCCCCCAGCGGGAGTATCTACGAGCAGTACTTC. Translating it yields CASSYSPSGSIYEQYF.

This clone came up a few times. The V gene is TRBV28, the J gene TRBJ1-5; 9 positions agree with TRBD1. This CDR3 spans 18 amino acids. Trimming removed 4 bases from V and 6 bases from J; junction bases left unmatched: 16. From germline, CDR1 is MDHEN and CDR2 SYDVKM. The CDR3 region is CASSSLRPGTGSGQPQHF. The CDR3 DNA sequence: TGTGCCAGCAGTTCCCTCCGTCCCGGGACAGGGTCCGGTCAGCCCCAGCATTTT.

The gene calls are TRBV5-1 and TRBJ2-7; D might be TRBD2 (5 bases). The CDR3 extends over 12 amino acids. CDR1 and CDR2 from the germline V gene are SGHRS and YFSETQ. V was shortened by 7 bases and J by 1 base, with 9 bases between the two germline ends. CDR3 protein: CASSGSSYEQYF. In DNA form, the CDR3 reads TGCGCCAGCTCGGGGAGTTCCTACGAGCAGTACTTC.

V is TRBV11-2 and J is TRBJ1-1, with D possibly being TRBD1 (6 bases). Germline CDR1 and CDR2: SGHAT and FQNNGV. This CDR3 is built from 13 residues. V was trimmed by 7 bases and J by 3 bases, leaving 12 bases between them. In nucleotides, the CDR3 is TGTGCCAGCAACCTACAGGGTTACACTGAAGCTTTCTTT. Translated: CASNLQGYTEAFF.

The chain is built from TRBV11-2 and TRBJ2-3, with TRBD2 identical over 7 bases. In germline, CDR1 is SGHAT, CDR2 FQNNGV. The CDR3 runs to 13 residues. Germline trimming cut 5 bases from V and 5 bases from J; bases unmatched to any gene: 4. This chain's CDR3 is CASSRDYGDTQYF. The CDR3 bases are TGTGCCAGCAGCCGGGACTATGGAGATACGCAGTATTTT.

The chain joins TRBV19 to TRBJ2-2, with a possible D match to TRBD1 (5 bases). Deletions cut 9 bases from V and 1 base from J, with 18 bases between. There are 16 residues in the CDR3. Germline V gives CDR1 LNHDA, CDR2 SQIVND (reference sequence). The CDR3: CASRFNTGRNTGELFF. The CDR3 region has the DNA TGTGCCAGCCGGTTCAACACAGGAAGGAACACCGGGGAGCTGTTTTTT. The full variable domain, rest sourced from reference TRBV19 and TRBJ2-2, is DGGITQSPKYLFRKEGQNVTLSCEQNLNHDAMYWYRQDPGQGLRLIYYSQIVNDFQKGDIAEGYSVSREKKESFPLTVTSAQKNPTAFYLCASRFNTGRNTGELFFGEGSRLTVL.

The DNA for the CDR3 is TGTGCCAGCAGCGACGCCGGGACAGGGATGGGAAAACTGTTTTTT. Protein sequence: CASSDAGTGMGKLFF. The V call is TRBV6-2 or TRBV6-3, the J call TRBJ1-4; 9 nucleotides agree with TRBD1. J gave up 10 bases and V 6 bases, and 12 bases lay outside the gene matches. This CDR3 comprises 15 residues. CDR1 is MNHEY and CDR2 is SVGEGT in the germline V gene.

This clone appeared a single time. The chain links TRBV6-5 to TRBJ1-6, with D perhaps matching TRBD1 (5 bases). Trimming removed 4 bases at V and 9 bases at J, with 7 bases between. The CDR3 is 12 residues long. The germline V gene has CDR1 MNHEY and CDR2 SVGAGI. CDR3 nucleotide sequence: TGTGCCAGCAGTTTTGGGGCTTCACCCCTCCACTTT. It codes for CASSFGASPLHF.

This chain connects TRBV11-2 to TRBJ2-3; D is ambiguous. V gave up 3 bases and J gave up 5 bases, with 15 bases separating them. The CDR3 runs 15 residues. Germline V lookup: CDR1 SGHAT, CDR2 FQNNGV. The CDR3 DNA is TGTGCCAGCAGCTTGTCCCGGCCCGGGTTAGATACGCAGTATTTT. This codes for CASSLSRPGLDTQYF.

The J gene is TRBJ2-2, the V gene TRBV4-2; possibly TRBD2 for D (6 bases). Trimming cost V 1 base and J 0 bases, with 18 bases left between them. This CDR3 contains 19 residues. Germline lookup yields CDR1 LGHNA and CDR2 YNFKEQ. The CDR3 here is CASSQVGGGADSNTGELFF. The CDR3 DNA reads TGTGCCAGCAGCCAAGTGGGGGGAGGTGCAGATTCGAACACCGGGGAGCTGTTTTTT.

The chain employs TRBV19 and TRBJ2-2; weak D call: TRBD2 (5 bases). The CDR3 is made up of 11 amino acids. With 9 bases removed from V and 4 bases from J, the gap between germline ends came to 6 bases. Germline assignment: CDR1 LNHDA and CDR2 SQIVND (reference sequence). CDR3 nucleotides: TGTGCCAGCCGGGGCACCGGGGAGCTGTTTTTT. Translating it yields CASRGTGELFF. Filled out from reference TRBV19 and TRBJ2-2, the complete variable domain reads DGGITQSPKYLFRKEGQNVTLSCEQNLNHDAMYWYRQDPGQGLRLIYYSQIVNDFQKGDIAEGYSVSREKKESFPLTVTSAQKNPTAFYLCASRGTGELFFGEGSRLTVL.

This CDR3 is CAWSGGGTGNTIYF. The CDR3 DNA sequence: TGTGCCTGGAGTGGGGGGGGAACTGGAAACACCATATATTTT. The chain employs TRBV30 and TRBJ1-3; tentatively, D is TRBD1 (5 bases). Trimming stripped 1 base from V and 2 bases from J, with 9 bases between. Germline V gene sequence: CDR1 GTSNPN, CDR2 SVGIG (reference sequence). The CDR3 is made up of 14 amino acids.

V gene TRBV6-6 combines with J gene TRBJ2-7; 13 positions agree with TRBD2. The germline V gene has CDR1 MNHNY and CDR2 SVGAGI (reference sequence). Germline trimming cut 5 bases from V and 2 bases from J; bases unmatched to any gene: 9. The CDR3 spans 17 residues. CDR3 DNA: TGTGCCAGCAGTCAACCGGGACTAGCGGGGCGAGCCTACGAGCAGTACTTC. Translation gives CASSQPGLAGRAYEQYF.

The chain couples TRBV7-8 to TRBJ2-5; perhaps TRBD2 as D (6 bases). V was pared by 4 bases and J by 3 bases, with 12 bases between. The length of the CDR3 is 14 residues. The germline V gene has CDR1 SGHVS and CDR2 FQNEAQ. The CDR3 DNA sequence: TGTGCCAGCAGCTCCCGGGAGACTGAAGAGACCCAGTACTTC. Amino acid sequence: CASSSRETEETQYF.